The clone carrying this TCR beta chain came up many times. Its specificity is not known. Unique molecular identifiers were incorporated into the prepared TCRbeta library. TCRdb reprocessed the PCR reads with MiXCR, giving one entry per CDR3 protein. The sample has hundreds of thousands of distinct CDR3 sequences, 13% seen once. The J segment lost 0 bases and the V segment lost 5 bases, leaving 1 base of the junction unmatched. There are 12 residues in the CDR3. Germline assignment: CDR1 SQVTM and CDR2 ANQGSEA. This specimen belongs to a study of T-cell reconstitution after alpha-beta-depleted transplantation in children. Overall study results and limits: When one year had passed after transplant, most T-cell counts and diversity came from newly produced T cells. Surviving recipient T cells and intrathymic progenitors accounted for some patients' high TCRbeta diversity at day 60.

The source is a male patient between 10 and 17 years old who had a stem cell transplant for acute myeloid leukemia, so the T cells may come from the graft donor. The input for sequencing was PBMCs, mostly from graft donor cells, taken 360 days after TCRalphabeta/CD19-depleted stem cell transplant. V and J are TRBV29-1 and TRBJ2-7, with TRBD2 identical over 7 bases. CDR3 nucleotides: TGCAGCGTTCAGCGGGGCTCCTACGAGCAGTACTTC. Its protein product is CSVQRGSYEQYF.